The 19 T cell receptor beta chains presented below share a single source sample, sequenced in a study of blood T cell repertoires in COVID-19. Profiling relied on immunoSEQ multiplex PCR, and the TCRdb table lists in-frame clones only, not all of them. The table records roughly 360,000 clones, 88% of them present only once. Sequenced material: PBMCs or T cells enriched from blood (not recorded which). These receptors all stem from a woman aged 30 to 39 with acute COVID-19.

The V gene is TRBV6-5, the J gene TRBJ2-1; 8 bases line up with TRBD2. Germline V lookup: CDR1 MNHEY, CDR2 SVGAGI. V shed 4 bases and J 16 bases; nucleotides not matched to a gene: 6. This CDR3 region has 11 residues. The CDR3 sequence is CASSSGTSEFF. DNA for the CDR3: TGTGCCAGCAGTTCGGGGACTAGTGAATTCTTC.

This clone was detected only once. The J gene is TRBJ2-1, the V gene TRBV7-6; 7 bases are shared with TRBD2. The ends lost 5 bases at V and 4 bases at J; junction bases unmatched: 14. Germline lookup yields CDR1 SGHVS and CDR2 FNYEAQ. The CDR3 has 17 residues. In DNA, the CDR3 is TGTGCCAGCAGCGTTCTAGGACTAGGGGACCAATACAATGAGCAGTTCTTC. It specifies CASSVLGLGDQYNEQFF.

The CDR3 reads CASEFTANTEAFF. CDR3 in DNA: TGTGCCAGCGAGTTCACCGCAAACACTGAAGCTTTCTTT. V gene TRBV2 combines with J gene TRBJ1-1; D is uncertain. V dropped 8 bases and J dropped 2 bases, with 12 bases sitting between them. The germline CDR1 and CDR2 sequences are SNHLY and FYNNEI. This CDR3 contains 13 residues.

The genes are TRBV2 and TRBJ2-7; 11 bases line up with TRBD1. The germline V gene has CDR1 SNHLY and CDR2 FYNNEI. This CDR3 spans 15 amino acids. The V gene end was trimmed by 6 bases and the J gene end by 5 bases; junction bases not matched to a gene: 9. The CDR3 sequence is CASSPRTGGLDEQYF. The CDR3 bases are TGTGCCAGCAGCCCAAGGACAGGGGGCTTGGACGAGCAGTACTTC.

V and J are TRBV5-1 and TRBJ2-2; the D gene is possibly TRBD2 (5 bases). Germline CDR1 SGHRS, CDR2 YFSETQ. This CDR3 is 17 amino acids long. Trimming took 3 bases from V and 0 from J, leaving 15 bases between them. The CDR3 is CASSSGRTFANTGELFF. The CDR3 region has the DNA TGCGCCAGCAGCTCCGGGCGGACTTTCGCGAACACCGGGGAGCTGTTTTTT.

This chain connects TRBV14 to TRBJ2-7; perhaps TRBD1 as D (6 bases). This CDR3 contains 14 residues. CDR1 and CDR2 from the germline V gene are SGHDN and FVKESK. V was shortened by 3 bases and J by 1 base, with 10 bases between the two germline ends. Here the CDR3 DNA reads TGTGCCAGCAGCCACTCTGACAGGTCCTACGAGCAGTACTTC. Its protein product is CASSHSDRSYEQYF.

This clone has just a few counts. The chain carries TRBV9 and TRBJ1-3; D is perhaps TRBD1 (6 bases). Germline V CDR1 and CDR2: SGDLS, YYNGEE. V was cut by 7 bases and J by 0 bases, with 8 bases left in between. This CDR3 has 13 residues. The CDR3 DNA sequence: TGTGCCAGCGGGGACATCTCTGGAAACACCATATATTTT. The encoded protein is CASGDISGNTIYF.

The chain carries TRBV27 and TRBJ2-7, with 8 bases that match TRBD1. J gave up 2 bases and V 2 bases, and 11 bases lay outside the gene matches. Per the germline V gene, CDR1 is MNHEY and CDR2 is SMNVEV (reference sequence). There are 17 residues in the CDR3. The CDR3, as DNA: TGTGCCAGCAGTTTACGCCTCACCGGGACAGGTACCTACGAGCAGTACTTC. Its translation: CASSLRLTGTGTYEQYF.

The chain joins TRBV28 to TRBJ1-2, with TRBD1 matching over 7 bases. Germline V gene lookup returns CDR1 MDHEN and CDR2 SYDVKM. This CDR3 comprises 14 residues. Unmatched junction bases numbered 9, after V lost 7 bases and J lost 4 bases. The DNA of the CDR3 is TGTGCCAGCACCGTACAGGGGTCCGGCTATGGCTACACCTTC. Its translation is CASTVQGSGYGYTF.

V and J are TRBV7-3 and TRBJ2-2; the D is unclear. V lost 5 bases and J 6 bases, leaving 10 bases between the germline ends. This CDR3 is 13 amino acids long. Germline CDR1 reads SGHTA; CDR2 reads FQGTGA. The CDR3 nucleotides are TGTGCCAGCAGCCGCCTCGCGTCCGGGGAGCTGTTTTTT. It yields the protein CASSRLASGELFF.

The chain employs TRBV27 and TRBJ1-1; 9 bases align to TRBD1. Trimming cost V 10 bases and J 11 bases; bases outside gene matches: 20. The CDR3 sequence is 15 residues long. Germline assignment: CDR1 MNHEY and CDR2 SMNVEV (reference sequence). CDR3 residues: CATVDRRDRVPRAFF. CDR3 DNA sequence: TGTGCCACCGTCGACCGTCGGGACAGGGTGCCTCGGGCTTTCTTT.

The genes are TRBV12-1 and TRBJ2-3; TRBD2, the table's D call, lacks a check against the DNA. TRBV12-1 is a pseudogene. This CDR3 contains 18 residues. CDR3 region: CASSSYPPGEVWTDTQYF. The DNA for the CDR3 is TGTGCCAGCAGCTCATACCCTCCGGGGGAGGTTTGGACAGATACGCAGTATTTT.

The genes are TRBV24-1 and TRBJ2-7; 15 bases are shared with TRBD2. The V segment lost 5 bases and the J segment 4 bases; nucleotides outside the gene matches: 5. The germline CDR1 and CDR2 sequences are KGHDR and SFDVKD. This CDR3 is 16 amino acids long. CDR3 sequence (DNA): TGTGCCACCAGTGGGACTAGCGGGGGGGACCGTTACGAGCAGTACTTC. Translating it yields CATSGTSGGDRYEQYF.

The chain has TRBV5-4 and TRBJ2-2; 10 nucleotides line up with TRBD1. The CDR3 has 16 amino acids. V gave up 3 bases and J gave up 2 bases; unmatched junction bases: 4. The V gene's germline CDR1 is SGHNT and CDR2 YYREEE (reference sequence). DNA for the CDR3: TGTGCCAGCAGCTCGGACAGGGGGTTCAACACCGGGGAGCTGTTTTTT. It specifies CASSSDRGFNTGELFF.

CDR3 DNA sequence: TGTGCCAGCAGCGAACAGGAATCAGGGGTCGGAGCTTTCTTT. Translated: CASSEQESGVGAFF. This chain uses TRBV6-2 or TRBV6-3 with TRBJ1-1, with D tentatively TRBD1 (6 bases). Per the germline V gene, CDR1 is MNHEY and CDR2 is SVGEGT. Trimming removed 6 bases at V and 10 bases at J, with 21 bases between. This CDR3 has 14 residues.

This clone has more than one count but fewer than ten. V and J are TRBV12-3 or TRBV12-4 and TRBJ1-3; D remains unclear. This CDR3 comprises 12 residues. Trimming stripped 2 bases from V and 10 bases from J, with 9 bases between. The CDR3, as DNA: TGTGCCAGCAGTTTAAAACCGGGGACCATATATTTT. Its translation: CASSLKPGTIYF.

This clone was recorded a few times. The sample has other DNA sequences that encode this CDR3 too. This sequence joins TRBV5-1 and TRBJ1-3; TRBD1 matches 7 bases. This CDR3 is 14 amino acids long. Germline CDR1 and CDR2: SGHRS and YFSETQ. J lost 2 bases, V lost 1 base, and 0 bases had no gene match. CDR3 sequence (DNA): TGCGCCAGCAGCTTGACAGGGGCTGGAAACACCATATATTTT. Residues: CASSLTGAGNTIYF. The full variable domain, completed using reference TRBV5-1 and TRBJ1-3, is KAGVTQTPRYLIKTRGQQVTLSCSPISGHRSVSWYQQTPGQGLQFLFEYFSETQRNKGNFPGRFSGRQFSNSRSEMNVSTLELGDSALYLCASSLTGAGNTIYFGEGSWLTVV.

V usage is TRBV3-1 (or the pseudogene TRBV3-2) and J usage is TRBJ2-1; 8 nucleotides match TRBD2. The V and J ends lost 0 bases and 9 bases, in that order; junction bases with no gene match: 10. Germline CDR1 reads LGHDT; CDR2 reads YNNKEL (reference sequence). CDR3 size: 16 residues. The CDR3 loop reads CASSQEWVLAGGEQFF. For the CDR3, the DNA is TGTGCCAGCAGCCAAGAATGGGTCCTAGCGGGTGGTGAGCAGTTCTTC.

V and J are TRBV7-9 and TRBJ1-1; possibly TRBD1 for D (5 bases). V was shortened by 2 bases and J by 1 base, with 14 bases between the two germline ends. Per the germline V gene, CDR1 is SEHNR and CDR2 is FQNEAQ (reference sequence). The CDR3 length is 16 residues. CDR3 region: CASSLRPWQGNTEAFF. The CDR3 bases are TGTGCCAGCAGCTTAAGACCCTGGCAGGGGAACACTGAAGCTTTCTTT.